The clone carrying this T cell receptor (beta chain) showed up many times. V was pared by 1 base and J by 6 bases, with 23 bases between. Per germline, CDR1 SGHVS and CDR2 FQNEAQ. The CDR3 spans 18 residues. The sample comes from a study of T cells after yellow fever vaccination. In TCRdb, the 5' RACE reads were re-called with MiXCR into one record per CDR3 protein. In the table there are about 140,000 distinct CDR3 sequences, around 6.3% of which are singletons. The chain is built from TRBV7-8 and TRBJ2-3, with D unclear. The clonotype originates from a man aged 25-45 years who received the YFV17D yellow fever vaccine. Sequences were derived from CD4+ T cells sorted from PBMCs, sampled 10 days after the yellow fever booster vaccination. CDR3 loop: CASSLVLGSVAVTDTQYF. The CDR3 DNA reads TGTGCCAGCAGCTTAGTTCTAGGGTCCGTGGCAGTCACGGATACGCAGTATTTT. Filled out from reference TRBV7-8 and TRBJ2-3, the complete variable domain reads GAGVSQSPRYKVAKRGQDVALRCDPISGHVSLFWYQQALGQGPEFLTYFQNEAQLDKSGLPSDRFFAERPEGSVSTLKIQRTQQEDSAVYLCASSLVLGSVAVTDTQYFGPGTRLTVL.